The TCR beta chain described here comes from a study of early T cells in non-severe SARS-CoV-2 infection. Study information: Sequencing used unsorted whole-blood bulk RNA, so chains lack pairing.

TCRdb independently ran MiXCR on the 5' RACE reads; one entry per CDR3 protein. The sample shows some 80,000 distinct CDR3 sequences, less than 15% of them seen only once. Study results and limitations: VDJdb-based annotation leaned toward anti-spike CD8 responses and missed private and CD4 specificities.

This CDR3 has 15 residues. Trimming at V came to 6 bases and at J to 4 bases, leaving 8 bases not matched to a gene. Germline V lookup: CDR1 SEHNR, CDR2 FQNEAQ (reference sequence). Comments on this clonotype: Its antigen is not identified.

This clonotype was obtained from an adult who was a healthcare worker with PCR-confirmed SARS-CoV-2 infection or an uninfected control (not recorded which). The donor label of this sample is uncertain. The sequencing used whole blood, collected at baseline. This chain joins TRBV7-9 and TRBJ2-3, with 9 bases fitting TRBD2. CDR3 loop: CASRRSGRGPDTQYF. Written as DNA, the CDR3 is TGTGCCAGCAGACGTAGCGGGAGAGGCCCAGATACGCAGTATTTT.